This T cell receptor (beta chain) was obtained from a study of blood T cell repertoires in COVID-19. Study information: COVID-19 samples from acute and convalescent phases originated in the United States, Italy and Spain. From T cells, B-cell-depleted T cells, or PBMCs came the material, which was cDNA or gDNA.

Authors' analysis steps: Scientists estimated how many nucleated cells there were by amplifying reference gene primers. Method: immunoSEQ multiplex PCR; TCRdb's copy keeps in-frame clones and lacks some. That table is the source of V, J and clone size, and D and trimming were worked out from the DNA. Of 250,000 to 400,000 clones listed, roughly 90% are singletons. Seattle patient enrollment occurred during active infection, with longitudinal follow-up thereafter. CDR1 SNHLY and CDR2 FYNNEI come from the germline V gene. V gave up 7 bases and J gave up 3 bases; unmatched junction bases: 15. The CDR3 covers 16 residues.

What was sequenced was peripheral blood. This clonotype was sampled from a young woman with COVID-19, enrolled during active disease. This chain links TRBV2 with TRBJ2-7; 7 bases align to TRBD2. The CDR3 DNA sequence: TGTGCCAGCACTTGGGCACTAAGCGGGGACTTCTACGAGCAGTACTTC. It encodes CASTWALSGDFYEQYF.